The 18 T cell receptor beta chains presented below share a single source sample, sequenced in a study of cytomegalovirus exposure and HLA in healthy donors. The protocol was immunoSEQ multiplex PCR, while the TCRdb copy is restricted to in-frame clones and leaves out a portion. Of about 400,000 clones listed, approximately 90% are singletons. What was sequenced was PBMCs. The source of these receptors is a woman younger than 35 in good health and CMV-seronegative.

The rearrangement joins TRBV7-8 to TRBJ2-1; 9 bases are a match to TRBD2. V was clipped by 2 bases and J by 8 bases; unmatched bases: 4. This CDR3 has 14 residues. Germline lookup yields CDR1 SGHVS and CDR2 FQNEAQ. CDR3 sequence reads: CASSLNAGGHEQFF. DNA of the CDR3: TGTGCCAGCAGCTTAAATGCGGGGGGGCATGAGCAGTTCTTC. Together with reference TRBV7-8 and TRBJ2-1, the CDR3 gives the full variable domain: GAGVSQSPRYKVAKRGQDVALRCDPISGHVSLFWYQQALGQGPEFLTYFQNEAQLDKSGLPSDRFFAERPEGSVSTLKIQRTQQEDSAVYLCASSLNAGGHEQFFGPGTRLTVL.

The rearrangement links TRBV28 to TRBJ2-4; D possibly corresponds to TRBD2 (6 bases). Between the trimmed V and J ends, which lost 6 bases and 9 bases, there was a span of 18 bases. CDR1 is MDHEN, CDR2 SYDVKM, per germline. The CDR3 runs to 14 residues. The CDR3 is CASRSYGQGLIQYF. Written as DNA, the CDR3 is TGTGCCAGCAGGTCATATGGGCAGGGACTCATTCAGTACTTC.

The chain has TRBV14 and TRBJ1-3; D is ambiguous. Looked up from germline, CDR1 is SGHDN and CDR2 is FVKESK. The CDR3 totals 14 residues. The ends were cut back, 1 base at V and 3 bases at J, with 7 bases in the middle. CDR3 residues: CASSQGPIGNTIYF. The CDR3 DNA reads as TGTGCCAGCAGCCAAGGTCCTATTGGAAACACCATATATTTT.

The CDR3 sequence is CASSLVAGADTEAFF. The CDR3 bases are TGCGCCAGCAGCTTGGTGGCAGGGGCGGACACTGAAGCTTTCTTT. The rearrangement uses TRBV5-1 and TRBJ1-1; D may be TRBD1 (6 bases). V lost 0 bases and J lost 3, with 12 bases in between. Germline loops: CDR1 SGHRS, CDR2 YFSETQ. The length of the CDR3 is 15 residues.

V is TRBV28 and J is TRBJ1-2; D is unclear. The V end lost 6 bases, the J end lost 4 bases, and 12 bases lay between the germline ends. The CDR3 covers 13 residues. Germline values: CDR1 MDHEN, CDR2 SYDVKM. The CDR3 here is CASRPANGYGYTF. For the CDR3, the DNA is TGTGCCAGCAGGCCTGCGAACGGCTATGGCTACACCTTC.

The rearrangement links TRBV9 to TRBJ2-3; 11 bases match TRBD2. V was pared by 0 bases and J by 1 base, with 1 base of the junction left unmatched. The germline gives CDR1 SGDLS, CDR2 YYNGEE. This CDR3 has 16 residues. CDR3 amino acids: CASSVELAGGTDTQYF. The DNA for the CDR3 is TGTGCCAGCAGCGTAGAACTAGCGGGGGGCACAGATACGCAGTATTTT.

V is TRBV6-5 and J is TRBJ2-7; D gene unclear. The V gene's germline CDR1 is MNHEY and CDR2 SVGAGI. The V end was cut by 6 bases, the J end by 6 bases, with 9 bases between. This CDR3 contains 11 residues. CDR3 coding DNA: TGTGCCAGCAGACAGTTCGCCGAGCAGTACTTC. The encoded protein is CASRQFAEQYF.

This chain links TRBV7-6 with TRBJ1-2; 7 positions agree with TRBD1. The CDR3 extends over 16 amino acids. V dropped 0 bases and J dropped 3; count of bases not matched to a gene: 7. The germline V gene encodes CDR1 SGHVS and CDR2 FNYEAQ. CDR3 loop: CASSLAAGGDYYGYTF. The CDR3 region has the DNA TGTGCCAGCAGCTTAGCGGCAGGGGGAGATTACTATGGCTACACCTTC.

The rearrangement joins TRBV6-1 to TRBJ1-1; 7 bases line up with TRBD1. The CDR3 has 15 residues. J lost 1 base, V lost 2 bases, and 4 bases had no gene match. Germline values: CDR1 MNHNS, CDR2 SASEGT. CDR3 in DNA: TGTGCCAGCAGTGAACAGCCAGGGGGGAACACTGAAGCTTTCTTT. It codes for CASSEQPGGNTEAFF.

The chain employs TRBV7-9 and TRBJ2-1; TRBD2 matches 12 bases. Germline values: CDR1 SEHNR, CDR2 FQNEAQ (reference sequence). This CDR3 comprises 18 residues. The junction had 8 bases not matched to a gene; V was cut back by 5 bases and J by 0 bases. The DNA for the CDR3 is TGTGCCAGCAGCCCCGGGACTAGCGGGCCCAGCTCCTACAATGAGCAGTTCTTC. This translates into CASSPGTSGPSSYNEQFF.

This clone has a handful of counts. This sequence joins TRBV12-5 and TRBJ2-2; 8 nucleotides align to TRBD1. CDR3 length: 16 residues. Germline trimming cut 2 bases from V and 5 bases from J; bases unmatched to any gene: 7. Looked up from germline, CDR1 is LGHNT and CDR2 is FRNRAP. The CDR3 loop is CASGLSRQGRTGELFF. CDR3 in DNA: TGTGCTAGTGGTTTGTCCCGACAGGGGCGGACCGGGGAGCTGTTTTTT.

V and J are TRBV28 and TRBJ2-1; D perhaps matches TRBD2 (5 bases). Germline assignment: CDR1 MDHEN and CDR2 SYDVKM. Trimming shortened V by 2 bases and J by 5 bases, and 16 bases separated the two germline ends. The CDR3 is 16 residues long. CDR3 sequence: CASSLIGDAGDNEQFF. The DNA of the CDR3 is TGTGCCAGCAGTTTAATTGGGGATGCGGGTGACAATGAGCAGTTCTTC.

V is TRBV2 and J is TRBJ2-1; 9 nucleotides line up with TRBD1. The junction had 10 bases not matched to a gene; V was cut back by 6 bases and J by 7 bases. The CDR3 extends over 15 amino acids. Per germline, CDR1 SNHLY and CDR2 FYNNEI. CDR3 in DNA: TGTGCCAGCAGGCCGAGGACAGGGGTATGGAATGAGCAGTTCTTC. Encoded protein: CASRPRTGVWNEQFF.

The rearrangement joins TRBV15 to TRBJ2-7; 8 bases align to TRBD1. The CDR3 has 15 amino acids. V trimming: 1 base; J trimming: 2 bases; junction bases outside the gene matches: 4. Germline assignment: CDR1 LNHNV and CDR2 YYDKDF (reference sequence). The CDR3 loop reads CATSRGGTGTYEQYF. The DNA for the CDR3 is TGTGCCACCAGCAGAGGCGGGACAGGTACCTACGAGCAGTACTTC.

V and J are TRBV19 and TRBJ2-7; D gene unclear. Germline V lookup: CDR1 LNHDA, CDR2 SQIVND (reference sequence). V was cut by 1 base and J by 5 bases, with 15 bases left in between. This CDR3 comprises 15 residues. As DNA, the CDR3 is TGTGCCAGTAGTATAGTAGCTATCTCTACCAACGAGCAGTACTTC. Its translation: CASSIVAISTNEQYF. The full variable domain, its missing parts supplied by reference TRBV19 and TRBJ2-7, is DGGITQSPKYLFRKEGQNVTLSCEQNLNHDAMYWYRQDPGQGLRLIYYSQIVNDFQKGDIAEGYSVSREKKESFPLTVTSAQKNPTAFYLCASSIVAISTNEQYFGPGTRLTVT.

This chain joins TRBV9 and TRBJ2-7, with a possible D match to TRBD1 (7 bases). CDR3 length equals 16 residues. Germline V gene lookup returns CDR1 SGDLS and CDR2 YYNGEE. Trimming cost V 6 bases and J 2 bases, with 21 bases left between them. Written as DNA, the CDR3 is TGTGCCAGCAATCACAGGAGGGACAGCGGACCCTACGAGCAGTACTTC. Its protein product is CASNHRRDSGPYEQYF.

The chain combines TRBV28 with TRBJ2-7, with a tentative D call TRBD1 (5 bases). The CDR3 totals 14 residues. The V end lost 3 bases, the J end lost 2 bases, and 11 bases lay between the germline ends. CDR1 and CDR2 (germline): MDHEN, SYDVKM. The CDR3 is CASSFGDRPYEQYF. CDR3 DNA sequence: TGTGCCAGCAGTTTCGGAGACAGACCCTACGAGCAGTACTTC.

The J gene is TRBJ2-5, the V gene TRBV5-1; 12 bases agree with TRBD1. CDR1 is SGHRS and CDR2 is YFSETQ in the germline V gene. The CDR3 consists of 13 residues. V was clipped by 7 bases and J by 5 bases; unmatched bases: 3. The CDR3 region is CASGTGGPETQYF. The CDR3 DNA reads as TGCGCCAGCGGGACAGGGGGCCCTGAGACCCAGTACTTC. Based on the CDR3 plus reference TRBV5-1 and TRBJ2-5, the full variable domain is KAGVTQTPRYLIKTRGQQVTLSCSPISGHRSVSWYQQTPGQGLQFLFEYFSETQRNKGNFPGRFSGRQFSNSRSEMNVSTLELGDSALYLCASGTGGPETQYFGPGTRLLVL.